Each of the 27 T cell receptor beta chains below was sequenced from the same sample in a study of T cell responses to AZD1222 COVID-19 vaccine. Clones were sequenced by immunoSEQ multiplex PCR, and TCRdb holds only the in-frame ones, with some missing. This sample yields 100,000 to 140,000 clones, of which around 92% are seen a single time; roughly 8.9% belongs to the top ten. Sample: peripheral blood, taken 28 days after the second AZD1222 dose. The source is an adult who received the AZD1222 COVID-19 vaccine.

The V call is TRBV2, the J call TRBJ2-5; weak D call: TRBD2 (5 bases). The CDR3 is made up of 13 amino acids. V shed 7 bases and J shed 2 bases, with 11 bases lying between them. CDR1 and CDR2 (germline): SNHLY, FYNNEI. The CDR3 sequence: CASKKDWQETQYF. In DNA form, the CDR3 reads TGTGCCAGCAAAAAGGACTGGCAAGAGACCCAGTACTTC.

The chain combines TRBV3-1 (or the pseudogene TRBV3-2) with TRBJ2-7; TRBD1 matches at 10 bases. With V trimmed by 5 bases and J by 7 bases, 17 bases remained unmatched. CDR1 is LGHDT and CDR2 is YNNKEL in the germline V gene (reference sequence). The CDR3 is 17 residues long. The CDR3 is CASSSTGTGAASGEQYF. DNA of the CDR3: TGTGCCAGCAGCTCCACCGGGACAGGGGCTGCCTCGGGAGAGCAGTACTTC.

The V call is TRBV4-1, the J call TRBJ2-6; TRBD1 agrees at 10 bases. The CDR3 sequence is 17 residues long. The ends lost 4 bases at V and 4 bases at J; junction bases unmatched: 7. Germline values: CDR1 MGHRA, CDR2 YSYEKL. CDR3 in amino acids: CASSRGQGYSGANVLTF. In DNA form, the CDR3 reads TGCGCCAGCAGCCGGGGACAGGGGTACTCAGGGGCCAACGTCCTGACTTTC.

This chain connects TRBV30 to TRBJ2-5; the D is unclear. The CDR3 has 11 amino acids. Germline V lookup: CDR1 GTSNPN, CDR2 SVGIG (reference sequence). V gave up 3 bases and J gave up 8 bases, with 10 bases separating them. Here the CDR3 reads CAWRRVETQYF. DNA for the CDR3: TGTGCCTGGAGAAGGGTTGAAACCCAGTACTTC.

This chain links TRBV10-3 with TRBJ1-3; D unresolved. Trimming removed 4 bases from V and 0 bases from J, with 7 bases in between. The germline CDR1 and CDR2 sequences are ENHRY and SYGVKD. CDR3 length: 14 residues. In DNA form, the CDR3 reads TGTGCCATCAGTGCCGTAAGCTCTGGAAACACCATATATTTT. It codes for CAISAVSSGNTIYF.

The count of this clone is one. The CDR3 protein is CASSLGQVEETQYF. As DNA, the CDR3 is TGTGCCAGCAGCTTGGGACAGGTGGAGGAGACCCAGTACTTC. The rearrangement uses TRBV7-9 and TRBJ2-5; 8 bases match TRBD1. Germline V lookup: CDR1 SEHNR, CDR2 FQNEAQ (reference sequence). This CDR3 region has 14 residues. The V segment lost 3 bases and the J segment 5 bases; nucleotides outside the gene matches: 5.

This chain connects TRBV19 to TRBJ2-5, with 7 positions matching TRBD1. The CDR3 spans 15 residues. Germline V gives CDR1 LNHDA, CDR2 SQIVND (reference sequence). Unmatched junction bases numbered 6, after V lost 1 base and J lost 4 bases. CDR3 DNA: TGTGCCAGTAGTATAGGAGGGGGCGCCTCAGAGACCCAGTACTTC. This sequence encodes CASSIGGGASETQYF.

The chain links TRBV6-6 to TRBJ2-1, with 7 bases lining up with TRBD1. Germline CDR1 and CDR2: MNHNY and SVGAGI (reference sequence). J lost 0 bases, V lost 6 bases, and 5 bases had no gene match. The CDR3 runs to 15 residues. The CDR3 loop is CASRNQGVSYNEQFF. CDR3 DNA sequence: TGTGCCAGCAGAAATCAGGGGGTCTCCTACAATGAGCAGTTCTTC.

The V and J genes are TRBV19 and TRBJ2-6; possibly TRBD1 or TRBD2 for D (5 bases each). This CDR3 region has 18 residues. Germline CDR1 is LNHDA and CDR2 is SQIVND (reference sequence). V was shortened by 4 bases and J by 1 base, with 17 bases between the two germline ends. This CDR3 is CASSTPGRSESGANVLTF. Written as DNA, the CDR3 is TGTGCCAGTAGTACACCGGGACGCTCAGAATCTGGGGCCAACGTCCTGACTTTC.

Worth noting for this clone: Different DNA sequences within this sample yield the same CDR3. The V and J genes are TRBV19 and TRBJ2-3; maybe TRBD1 (5 bases). There are 10 residues in the CDR3. Germline V CDR1 and CDR2: LNHDA, SQIVND (reference sequence). V lost 10 bases and J lost 5, with 7 bases in between. The CDR3 loop is CATQGDTQYF. CDR3 sequence (DNA): TGTGCCACCCAGGGAGATACGCAGTATTTT.

The gene calls are TRBV1 and TRBJ2-7; the table calls TRBD2, which could not be checked here. TRBV1 constitutes a pseudogene. The CDR3 sequence is 17 residues long. The CDR3 loop is CTSSQDISGSRVDEQYF. CDR3 sequence (DNA): TGCACCAGCAGCCAAGATATAAGCGGGAGCCGGGTGGACGAGCAGTACTTC.

This rearrangement joins TRBV4-3 to TRBJ2-5; 9 bases fit TRBD2. This CDR3 comprises 17 residues. Germline-derived CDR1 and CDR2 are LGHNA and YSLEER. The ends lost 1 base at V and 1 base at J; junction bases unmatched: 7. The CDR3 nucleotides are TGCGCCAGCAGCCAAGCGGTTAGCGGGAGTGTCCAAGAGACCCAGTACTTC. It is translated as CASSQAVSGSVQETQYF.

The gene calls are TRBV4-1 and TRBJ2-5; TRBD1 aligns across 10 bases. CDR1 MGHRA and CDR2 YSYEKL come from the germline V gene. CDR3 length: 17 residues. V was pared by 0 bases and J by 4 bases, with 8 bases of the junction left unmatched. For the CDR3, the DNA is TGCGCCAGCAGCCAAGATAAAGGGACAGGGGTAGGAGAGACCCAGTACTTC. It codes for CASSQDKGTGVGETQYF.

The CDR3 nucleotides read TGTGCCATCAGTGAGTCTGGGGGGAACAATCAGCCCCAGCATTTT. It specifies CAISESGGNNQPQHF. The gene calls are TRBV10-3 and TRBJ1-5, with D possibly TRBD1 on 5 matching bases. Germline V CDR1 and CDR2: ENHRY, SYGVKD. Deletions cut 0 bases from V and 3 bases from J, with 9 bases between. The length of the CDR3 is 15 residues.

V and J are TRBV24-1 and TRBJ1-1; possible D gene TRBD1, 5 bases. The CDR3 totals 13 residues. Trimming shortened V by 0 bases and J by 5 bases, and 6 bases separated the two germline ends. Germline V gene data show CDR1 as KGHDR and CDR2 as SFDVKD. The CDR3: CATSDLEGTEAFF. Here the CDR3 DNA reads TGTGCCACCAGTGATTTGGAGGGGACTGAAGCTTTCTTT.

V usage is TRBV11-2 and J usage is TRBJ1-2, with D possibly matching TRBD1 (5 bases). The CDR3 is made up of 15 amino acids. V was clipped by 1 base and J by 3 bases, with 12 bases between them. CDR1 and CDR2 (germline): SGHAT, FQNNGV. The chain's CDR3 is CASSLGGAPDYGYTF. The CDR3 DNA follows: TGTGCCAGCAGCTTAGGAGGGGCCCCAGACTATGGCTACACCTTC.

The V gene is TRBV27, the J gene TRBJ1-2, with D possibly matching TRBD1 (5 bases). This CDR3 spans 16 amino acids. Between the trimmed V and J ends, which lost 0 bases and 2 bases, there was a span of 13 bases. Germline V gene data show CDR1 as MNHEY and CDR2 as SMNVEV (reference sequence). This CDR3 is CASSLSRVAFNYGYTF. CDR3 coding DNA: TGTGCCAGCAGTTTATCCAGGGTTGCTTTCAACTATGGCTACACCTTC.

V usage is TRBV12-3 or TRBV12-4 and J usage is TRBJ2-7; D is ambiguous. This CDR3 has 12 residues. The V and J ends lost 7 bases and 4 bases respectively, with 11 bases between them. The CDR3 here is CASTRLGYEQYF. CDR3 nucleotide sequence: TGTGCCAGCACCAGATTGGGGTACGAGCAGTACTTC.

The J gene is TRBJ1-3, the V gene TRBV2, with D hard to call. The germline gives CDR1 SNHLY, CDR2 FYNNEI. Trimming shortened V by 3 bases and J by 0 bases, and 15 bases separated the two germline ends. The CDR3 consists of 17 residues. CDR3 DNA sequence: TGTGCCAGCAGTGAGAGGGATAACCCCCTCTCTGGAAACACCATATATTTT. Protein: CASSERDNPLSGNTIYF.

The CDR3 spells CASSDRGTNEKLFF. The CDR3 coding sequence is TGTGCCAGTTCCGACCGTGGTACTAATGAAAAACTGTTTTTT. This chain joins TRBV21-1 and TRBJ1-4. TRBV21-1 represents a pseudogene. This CDR3 has 14 residues.

The rearrangement links TRBV28 to TRBJ2-7; D not resolved. Germline V gene lookup returns CDR1 MDHEN and CDR2 SYDVKM. Trimming took 2 bases from V and 4 from J, leaving 3 bases between them. CDR3 size: 11 residues. This chain's CDR3 is CASSLVYEQYF. The CDR3 bases are TGTGCCAGCAGTTTAGTGTACGAGCAGTACTTC.

The table lists this clone with a count of one. The J gene is TRBJ1-6, the V gene TRBV19; D is unclear. V lost 10 bases to trimming and J lost 3 bases, with 10 bases between them. Germline-derived CDR1 and CDR2 are LNHDA and SQIVND (reference sequence). This CDR3 contains 13 residues. The CDR3 coding sequence is TGTGCCACCCGGGATCTCTATAATTCACCCCTCCACTTT. Its protein is CATRDLYNSPLHF.

This sequence joins TRBV7-9 and TRBJ1-1; 9 bases are a match to TRBD1. Germline CDR1 SEHNR, CDR2 FQNEAQ (reference sequence). The junction had 15 bases not matched to a gene; V was cut back by 5 bases and J by 8 bases. CDR3 size: 16 residues. CDR3 sequence reads: CASSPKLIGTGREAFF. As DNA, the CDR3 is TGTGCCAGCAGCCCTAAGCTGATCGGGACAGGGAGAGAAGCTTTCTTT.

The chain has TRBV25-1 and TRBJ1-1, with D perhaps matching TRBD1 (5 bases). V lost 4 bases and J lost 1, with 10 bases in between. Germline V gene data show CDR1 as MGHDK and CDR2 as SYGVNS. CDR3 length equals 14 residues. The CDR3 sequence: CASSGKGTNTEAFF. For the CDR3, the DNA is TGTGCCAGCAGTGGTAAGGGGACGAACACTGAAGCTTTCTTT.

V gene TRBV28 combines with J gene TRBJ2-5; D is tentatively TRBD1 or TRBD2 (6 bases each). The CDR3 consists of 13 residues. Germline loops: CDR1 MDHEN, CDR2 SYDVKM. Trimming removed 10 bases from V and 7 bases from J, with 19 bases in between. Here the CDR3 DNA reads TGTGCCACCCCGGGGGCTACCGCCGGGACCCAGTACTTC. It specifies CATPGATAGTQYF.

The chain carries TRBV28 and TRBJ2-7, with D perhaps TRBD2 (5 bases). This CDR3 contains 15 residues. Trimming removed 7 bases from V and 4 bases from J, with 20 bases in between. CDR1 and CDR2 from the germline V gene are MDHEN and SYDVKM. The CDR3 is CASKASGSWGYEQYF. As DNA, the CDR3 is TGTGCCAGCAAGGCTTCTGGGAGCTGGGGTTACGAGCAGTACTTC.

J is TRBJ2-7 and V is TRBV7-9; 9 nucleotides line up with TRBD2. The CDR3 has 18 amino acids. CDR1 and CDR2 from the germline V gene are SEHNR and FQNEAQ (reference sequence). Germline trimming cut 0 bases from V and 5 bases from J; bases unmatched to any gene: 14. CDR3 protein: CASSLAWTREGLSDEQYF. CDR3 coding DNA: TGTGCCAGCAGCTTAGCGTGGACGCGGGAGGGCCTTTCGGACGAGCAGTACTTC. The variable domain in full, with the rest retrieved from reference TRBV7-9 and TRBJ2-7, is DTGVSQNPRHKITKRGQNVTFRCDPISEHNRLYWYRQTLGQGPEFLTYFQNEAQLEKSRLLSDRFSAERPKGSFSTLEIQRTEQGDSAMYLCASSLAWTREGLSDEQYFGPGTRLTVT.